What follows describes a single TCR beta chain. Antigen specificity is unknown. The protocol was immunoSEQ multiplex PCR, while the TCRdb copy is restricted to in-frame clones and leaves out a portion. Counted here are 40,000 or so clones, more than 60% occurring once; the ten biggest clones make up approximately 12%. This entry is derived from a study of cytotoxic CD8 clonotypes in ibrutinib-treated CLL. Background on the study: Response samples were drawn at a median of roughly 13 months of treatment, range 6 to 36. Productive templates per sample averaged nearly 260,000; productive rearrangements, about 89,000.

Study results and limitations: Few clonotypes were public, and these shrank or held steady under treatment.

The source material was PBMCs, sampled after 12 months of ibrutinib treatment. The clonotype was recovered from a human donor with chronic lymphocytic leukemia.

For the CDR3, the DNA is TGTGCCAGCATCGGTAGGGGACAGCGCTACTACGAGCAGTACTTC. Protein sequence: CASIGRGQRYYEQYF. V and J are TRBV2 and TRBJ2-7, with 7 bases identical to TRBD1. CDR1 and CDR2 from the germline V gene are SNHLY and FYNNEI. After removal of 7 bases from V and 3 bases from J, the junction contained 12 bases not matched to a gene. The CDR3 runs 15 residues.